One T cell receptor (beta chain) is described in this entry. Authors' processing steps: Reference gene primer amplification gave nucleated cell count estimates. Data came from immunoSEQ multiplex PCR; TCRdb stores just in-frame clones and leaves some out. The V and J calls and clone size come from that table; D and trimming were worked out from the DNA. The sample consists of 95,000 to 110,000 clones, 75% to 90% of them appearing once. The data originate from a study of blood T cell repertoires in COVID-19. The overall study: Italy, Spain and the United States were the sources of the convalescent and acute COVID-19 samples. In each case, the material was cDNA or gDNA derived from T cells, B-cell-depleted T cells, or PBMCs.

Germline lookup yields CDR1 MNHEY and CDR2 SMNVEV (reference sequence). The CDR3 is 15 residues long. Trimming cost V 2 bases and J 5 bases, with 15 bases left between them. This TCR was recovered from a human donor in a cohort sampled during active or convalescent COVID-19. Sample: peripheral blood. The chain links TRBV27 to TRBJ1-2, with D perhaps matching TRBD1 (6 bases). In DNA form, the CDR3 reads TGTGCCAGCAGTTTAAAAGTAGGGGGGGCGTATGGCTACACCTTC. This encodes CASSLKVGGAYGYTF.